The 10 T cell receptor beta chains reported below all come from one sample, sequenced in a study of cytomegalovirus exposure and HLA in healthy donors (dated by TCRdb to about 2017). The library was prepared using the immunoSEQ multiplex PCR assay. A mixture of 60 forward primers for TCR Vbeta segments and 13 reverse primers for TCR Jbeta segments was used in the multiplex PCR. TCRdb retrieved this table from immuneACCESS and kept in-frame rearrangements only. Not all clones are present; in checked studies, unresolved V genes account for under half, and no reason is known for the remainder. Recorded for this sample are under 200,000 clones; approximately 85% of them occurred a single time. Approximately 8.5% of the sample is in the top ten clones. The sample consisted of PBMCs. The receptor source for this set is a man between 18 and 29 years old in good health and CMV-seropositive.

This chain uses TRBV5-1 with TRBJ2-5, with D perhaps matching TRBD1 (6 bases). The end of the DNA fits TRBJ2-7 better, so the J call may be wrong. Germline V CDR1 and CDR2: SGHRS, YFSETQ. This CDR3 is built from 15 residues. The CDR3 DNA reads as TGCGCCAGCAGCTTGGGCCAGGGGATTTCCTACGAGCAGTACTTC. Translated, it gives CASSLGQGISYEQYF.

This chain links TRBV7-2 with TRBJ2-7; D is unresolved. Trimming took off 2 bases at V and 6 bases at J, with 8 bases between the two ends. The germline gives CDR1 SGHTA, CDR2 FQGNSA. This CDR3 region has 12 residues. In DNA, the CDR3 is TGTGCCAGCAGCTTATCCCTAGGCGAGCAGTACTTC. This codes for CASSLSLGEQYF. The full variable domain, rest sourced from reference TRBV7-2 and TRBJ2-7, is GAGVSQSPSNKVTEKGKDVELRCDPISGHTALYWYRQSLGQGLEFLIYFQGNSAPDKSGLPSDRFSAERTGGSVSTLTIQRTQQEDSAVYLCASSLSLGEQYFGPGTRLTVT.

The rearrangement uses TRBV5-4 and TRBJ2-3; no reliable D call. Trimming shortened V by 0 bases and J by 1 base, and 12 bases separated the two germline ends. The CDR3 sequence is 16 residues long. Germline assignment: CDR1 SGHNT and CDR2 YYREEE (reference sequence). The CDR3: CASSLGGGGGTDTQYF. For the CDR3, the DNA is TGTGCCAGCAGCTTGGGTGGCGGTGGAGGCACAGATACGCAGTATTTT.

The chain recombines TRBV7-9 with TRBJ2-7, with TRBD1 matching 9 bases. CDR3 length equals 16 residues. Germline trimming cut 4 bases from V and 3 bases from J; bases unmatched to any gene: 10. Germline CDR1 SEHNR, CDR2 FQNEAQ (reference sequence). CDR3 DNA sequence: TGTGCCAGCAGCTCGAACCGGGACAGGGATCGCTACGAGCAGTACTTC. Amino acids: CASSSNRDRDRYEQYF.

The chain uses TRBV10-1 and TRBJ1-1; 7 bases are shared with TRBD1. J gave up 5 bases and V 3 bases, and 3 bases lay outside the gene matches. The germline gives CDR1 WNHNN, CDR2 SYGVQD (reference sequence). CDR3 length: 13 residues. CDR3 sequence reads: CASSENRGTEAFF. The CDR3 DNA is TGCGCCAGCAGTGAAAACAGGGGAACTGAAGCTTTCTTT.

This chain joins TRBV2 and TRBJ2-1; D is ambiguous. There are 14 residues in the CDR3. The V gene's germline CDR1 is SNHLY and CDR2 FYNNEI. With 8 bases removed from V and 1 base from J, the gap between germline ends came to 12 bases. The chain's CDR3 is CASYVAESYNEQFF. CDR3 DNA sequence: TGTGCCAGCTACGTGGCGGAGTCCTACAATGAGCAGTTCTTC.

CDR3 region: CASSLDGQVPEQYF. The CDR3 DNA reads as TGTGCCAGCAGCCTTGATGGACAGGTTCCCGAGCAGTACTTC. The chain has TRBV5-4 and TRBJ2-5, with 7 bases aligning to TRBD1. The DNA matches TRBJ2-7 better at its end, which makes the J call doubtful. Germline lookup yields CDR1 SGHNT and CDR2 YYREEE (reference sequence). The CDR3 covers 14 residues.

V usage is TRBV10-3 and J usage is TRBJ1-3; the D gene is possibly TRBD1 (6 bases). The germline CDR1 and CDR2 sequences are ENHRY and SYGVKD. V lost 3 bases and J lost 0, with 12 bases in between. The CDR3 loop spans 16 amino acids. The CDR3 protein is CAISEGDKISGNTIYF. The DNA of the CDR3 is TGTGCCATCAGTGAAGGGGACAAGATCTCTGGAAACACCATATATTTT.

The chain joins TRBV7-2 to TRBJ2-7, with 9 bases identical to TRBD2. The V gene end was trimmed by 6 bases and the J gene end by 4 bases; junction bases not matched to a gene: 4. Per germline, CDR1 SGHTA and CDR2 FQGNSA. The CDR3 is 13 amino acids. This CDR3 reads CASSSGGGYEQYF. The CDR3 coding sequence is TGTGCCAGCAGTAGCGGGGGCGGGTACGAGCAGTACTTC.

This chain links TRBV11-2 with TRBJ2-7; 7 positions agree with TRBD1. This CDR3 region has 16 residues. Trimming removed 5 bases from V and 1 base from J; junction bases left unmatched: 11. Germline V CDR1 and CDR2: SGHAT, FQNNGV. The CDR3 bases are TGTGCCAGCAGCCCCGGGCCGGGGACAGCTTCCTACGAGCAGTACTTC. As protein: CASSPGPGTASYEQYF.